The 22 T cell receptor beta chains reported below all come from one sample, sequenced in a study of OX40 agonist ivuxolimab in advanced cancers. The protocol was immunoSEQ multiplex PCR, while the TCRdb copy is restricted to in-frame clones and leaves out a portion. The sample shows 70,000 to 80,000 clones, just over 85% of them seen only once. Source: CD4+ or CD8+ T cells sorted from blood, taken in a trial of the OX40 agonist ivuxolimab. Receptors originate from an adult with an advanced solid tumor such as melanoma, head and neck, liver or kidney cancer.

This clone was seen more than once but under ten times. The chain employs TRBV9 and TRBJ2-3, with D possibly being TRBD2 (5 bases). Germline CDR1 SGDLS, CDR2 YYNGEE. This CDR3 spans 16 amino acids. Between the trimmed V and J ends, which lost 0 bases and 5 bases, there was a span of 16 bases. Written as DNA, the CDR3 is TGTGCCAGCAGCGTAGTAGGGATAGGAGGAATAGATACGCAGTATTTT. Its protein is CASSVVGIGGIDTQYF.

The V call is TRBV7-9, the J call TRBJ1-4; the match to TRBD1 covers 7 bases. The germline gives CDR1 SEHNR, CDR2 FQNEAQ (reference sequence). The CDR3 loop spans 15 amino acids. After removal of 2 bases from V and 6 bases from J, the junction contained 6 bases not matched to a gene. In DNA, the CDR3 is TGTGCCAGCAGCTTACCCACCCAGGGGGATGAAAAACTGTTTTTT. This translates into CASSLPTQGDEKLFF.

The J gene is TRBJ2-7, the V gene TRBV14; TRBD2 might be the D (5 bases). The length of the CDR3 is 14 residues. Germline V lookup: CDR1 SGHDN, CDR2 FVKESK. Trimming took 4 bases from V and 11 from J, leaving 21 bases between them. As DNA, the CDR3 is TGTGCCAGCAGCCCCCTCACTGAGCAGGCGGAGGAGTACTTC. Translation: CASSPLTEQAEEYF. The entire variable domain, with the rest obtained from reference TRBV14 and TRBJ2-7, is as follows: EAGVTQFPSHSVIEKGQTVTLRCDPISGHDNLYWYRRVMGKEIKFLLHFVKESKQDESGMPNNRFLAERTGGTYSTLKVQPAELEDSGVYFCASSPLTEQAEEYFGPGTRLTVT.

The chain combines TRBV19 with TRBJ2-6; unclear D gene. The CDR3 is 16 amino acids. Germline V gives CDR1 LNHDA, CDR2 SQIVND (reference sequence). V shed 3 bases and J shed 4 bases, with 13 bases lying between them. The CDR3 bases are TGTGCCAGTAGTATGAACCCCGGTGAGGGGGCCAACGTCCTGACTTTC. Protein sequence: CASSMNPGEGANVLTF.

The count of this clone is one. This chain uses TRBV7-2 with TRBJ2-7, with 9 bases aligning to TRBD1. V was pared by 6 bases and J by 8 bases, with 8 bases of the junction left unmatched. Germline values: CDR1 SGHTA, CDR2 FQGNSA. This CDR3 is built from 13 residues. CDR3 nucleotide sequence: TGTGCCAGCAGTTCCGGACAGGGGCGACAGCAGTACTTC. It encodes CASSSGQGRQQYF.

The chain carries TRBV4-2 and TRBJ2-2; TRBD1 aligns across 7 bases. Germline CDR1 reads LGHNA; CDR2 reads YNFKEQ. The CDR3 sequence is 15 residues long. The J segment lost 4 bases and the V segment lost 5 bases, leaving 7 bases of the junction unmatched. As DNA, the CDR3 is TGTGCCAGCAGCTTCGACGGACAGGCCACCGGGGAGCTGTTTTTT. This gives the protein CASSFDGQATGELFF.

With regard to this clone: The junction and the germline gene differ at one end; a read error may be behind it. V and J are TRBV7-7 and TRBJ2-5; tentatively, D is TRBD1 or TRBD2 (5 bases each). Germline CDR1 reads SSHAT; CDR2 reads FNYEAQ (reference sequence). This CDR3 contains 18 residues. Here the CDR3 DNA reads TGTGCTAGCAGCTTAAGCGGCCGCCTGGGGCAGGGTAGGGAGACCCAGTACTTC. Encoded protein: CASSLSGRLGQGRETQYF. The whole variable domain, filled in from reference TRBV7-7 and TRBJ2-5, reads GAGVSQSPRYKVTKRGQDVTLRCDPISSHATLYWYQQALGQGPEFLTYFNYEAQPDKSGLPSDRFSAERPEGSISTLTIQRTEQRDSAMYRCASSLSGRLGQGRETQYFGPGTRLLVL.

Here the CDR3 reads CASSPRGHYGYTF. The CDR3, as DNA: TGTGCCAGCAGCCCGAGAGGGCACTATGGCTACACCTTC. The chain employs TRBV11-2 and TRBJ1-2; D is ambiguous. The germline CDR1 and CDR2 sequences are SGHAT and FQNNGV. V was clipped by 5 bases and J by 3 bases, with 10 bases between them. The CDR3 covers 13 residues.

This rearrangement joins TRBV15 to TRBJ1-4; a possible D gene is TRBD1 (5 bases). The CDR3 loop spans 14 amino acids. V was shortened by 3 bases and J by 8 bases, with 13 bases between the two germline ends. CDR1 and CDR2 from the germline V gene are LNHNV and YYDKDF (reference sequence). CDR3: CATSRPVGVEKLFF. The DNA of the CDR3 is TGTGCCACCAGCAGGCCAGTGGGGGTGGAAAAACTGTTTTTT.

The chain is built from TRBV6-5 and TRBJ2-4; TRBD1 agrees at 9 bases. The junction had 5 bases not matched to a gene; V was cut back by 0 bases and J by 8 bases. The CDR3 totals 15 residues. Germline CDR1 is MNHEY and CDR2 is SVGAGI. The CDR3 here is CASSYSWTGEDIQYF. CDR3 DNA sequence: TGTGCCAGCAGTTACTCGTGGACAGGGGAAGACATTCAGTACTTC.

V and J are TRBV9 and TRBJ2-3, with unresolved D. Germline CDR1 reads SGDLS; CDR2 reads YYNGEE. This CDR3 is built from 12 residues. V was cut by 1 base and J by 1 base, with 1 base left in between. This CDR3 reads CASSVRTDTQYF. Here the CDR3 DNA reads TGTGCCAGCAGCGTACGCACAGATACGCAGTATTTT. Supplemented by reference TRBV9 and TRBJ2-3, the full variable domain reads DSGVTQTPKHLITATGQRVTLRCSPRSGDLSVYWYQQSLDQGLQFLIQYYNGEERAKGNILERFSAQQFPDLHSELNLSSLELGDSALYFCASSVRTDTQYFGPGTRLTVL.

CDR3 residues: CASSGDRSNQPQHF. The CDR3 DNA follows: TGTGCCAGCAGTGGAGACAGGAGCAATCAGCCCCAGCATTTT. The rearrangement uses TRBV2 and TRBJ1-5, with a weak D call TRBD1 (6 bases). V lost 4 bases and J 1 base, leaving 8 bases between the germline ends. This CDR3 contains 14 residues. Germline loops: CDR1 SNHLY, CDR2 FYNNEI.

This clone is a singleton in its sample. The CDR3 sequence: CAWMGDAANEKLFF. In DNA, the CDR3 is TGTGCCTGGATGGGGGACGCGGCTAATGAAAAACTGTTTTTT. The genes are TRBV30 and TRBJ1-4; TRBD1 is a possible D gene (5 bases). CDR3 length: 14 residues. Trimming removed 4 bases from V and 3 bases from J, with 12 bases in between. CDR1 and CDR2 (germline): GTSNPN, SVGIG (reference sequence).

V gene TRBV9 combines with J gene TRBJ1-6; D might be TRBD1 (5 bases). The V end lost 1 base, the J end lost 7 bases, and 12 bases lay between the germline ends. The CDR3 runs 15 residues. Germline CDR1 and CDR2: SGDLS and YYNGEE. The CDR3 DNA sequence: TGTGCCAGCAGCGTAAGTCAGGGATCCAATTCACCCCTCCACTTT. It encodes CASSVSQGSNSPLHF.

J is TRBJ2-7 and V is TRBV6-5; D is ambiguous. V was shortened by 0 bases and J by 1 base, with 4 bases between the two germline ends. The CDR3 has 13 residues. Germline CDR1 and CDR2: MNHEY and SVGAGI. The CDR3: CASSYSQSYEQYF. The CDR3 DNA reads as TGTGCCAGCAGTTACTCCCAGTCCTACGAGCAGTACTTC.

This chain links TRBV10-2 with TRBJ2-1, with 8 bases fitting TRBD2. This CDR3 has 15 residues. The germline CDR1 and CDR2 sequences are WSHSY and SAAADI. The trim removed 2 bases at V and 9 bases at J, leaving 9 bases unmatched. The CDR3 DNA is TGCGCCAGCAGTGAGGCCCAGCGGGAGAGGTCTGAGCAGTTCTTC. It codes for CASSEAQRERSEQFF.

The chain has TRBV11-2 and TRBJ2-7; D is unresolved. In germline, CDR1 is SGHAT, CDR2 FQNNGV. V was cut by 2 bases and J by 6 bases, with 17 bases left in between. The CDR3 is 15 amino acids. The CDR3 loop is CASSLSPDRTVEQYF. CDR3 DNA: TGTGCCAGCAGCTTAAGCCCGGATCGAACCGTCGAGCAGTACTTC.

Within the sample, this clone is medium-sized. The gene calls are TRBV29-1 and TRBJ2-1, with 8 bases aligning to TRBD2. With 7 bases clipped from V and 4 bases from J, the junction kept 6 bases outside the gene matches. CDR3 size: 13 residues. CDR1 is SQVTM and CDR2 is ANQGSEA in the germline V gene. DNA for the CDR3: TGCAGCGCCGGGGGGGGGCTGTACAATGAGCAGTTCTTC. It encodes CSAGGGLYNEQFF.

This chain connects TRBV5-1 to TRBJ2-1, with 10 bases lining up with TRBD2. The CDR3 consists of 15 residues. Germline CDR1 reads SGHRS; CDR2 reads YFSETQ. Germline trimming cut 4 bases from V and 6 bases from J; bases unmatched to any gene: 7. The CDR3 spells CASSALAGVSNEQFF. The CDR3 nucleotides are TGCGCCAGCAGCGCTCTAGCGGGGGTGTCCAATGAGCAGTTCTTC.

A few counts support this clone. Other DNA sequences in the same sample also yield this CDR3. The CDR3 sequence is CASSLGTSEQYF. The CDR3 region has the DNA TGTGCCAGCAGCTTAGGGACCAGCGAGCAGTACTTC. J is TRBJ2-7 and V is TRBV7-2; D is unresolved. Germline V gene sequence: CDR1 SGHTA, CDR2 FQGNSA. V shed 1 base and J shed 6 bases, with 7 bases lying between them. The CDR3 runs to 12 residues.

The DNA for the CDR3 is TGTGCCAGCAGTCCATCGGGACCAATCTACAATGAGCAGTTCTTC. Its protein product is CASSPSGPIYNEQFF. The rearrangement uses TRBV7-9 and TRBJ2-1; the D gene could be TRBD1 or TRBD2 (5 bases each). CDR1 and CDR2 from the germline V gene are SEHNR and FQNEAQ (reference sequence). CDR3 length equals 15 residues. With 6 bases removed from V and 3 bases from J, the gap between germline ends came to 15 bases.

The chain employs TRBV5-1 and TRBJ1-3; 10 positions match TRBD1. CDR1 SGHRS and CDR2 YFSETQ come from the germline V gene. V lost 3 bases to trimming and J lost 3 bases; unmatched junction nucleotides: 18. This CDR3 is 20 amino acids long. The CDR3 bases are TGCGCCAGCAGCTCGCCTCGACCGGGACAGGGGATTTGGGGTGGAAACACCATATATTTT. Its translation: CASSSPRPGQGIWGGNTIYF.